Listed below are T cell receptor beta chains from one sample, sequenced in a study of T cell repertoires in aging, cancer and after chemotherapy. Using its own MiXCR run on the multiplex PCR reads, TCRdb lists one record per CDR3 protein. Of fewer than 7,000 distinct CDR3 sequences listed, less than 40% are singletons. The sequencing input was blood. These TCRs come from a human donor with a blood cancer. Each CDR3 is given with its conserved first and last residue. The order of the fields is J gene, V gene, D gene, clone size, CDR3 protein, CDR3 DNA. D genes are given only for firm matches. Clone size is given for some rows only: seen once, a few or many times, or a class if the clone is expanded.

J: TRBJ2-2; V: TRBV20-1; D: TRBD2; size: NA; CDR3: CSASLRGTSDTGELFF; DNA: TGCAGTGCTAGTCTCAGAGGGACTAGCGATACCGGGGAGCTGTTTTTT
J: TRBJ2-7; V: TRBV20-1; D: TRBD2; size: NA; CDR3: CSARDTFPGRAFDEQYF; DNA: TGCAGTGCTAGAGATACCTTCCCCGGGAGGGCCTTTGACGAGCAGTACTTC
J: TRBJ2-2; V: TRBV18; D: NA; size: NA; CDR3: CASSPRNTGELFF; DNA: TGTGCCAGCTCACCACGGAACACCGGGGAGCTGTTTTTT
J: TRBJ1-5; V: TRBV19; D: NA; size: NA; CDR3: CATRQEDYSNQPQHF; DNA: TGTGCCACCCGACAGGAGGATTATAGCAATCAGCCCCAGCATTTT
J: TRBJ2-3; V: TRBV10-3; D: TRBD2; size: medium-sized; CDR3: CAISHTTSGATDTQYF; DNA: TGTGCCATCAGTCACACAACTAGCGGGGCCACAGATACGCAGTATTTT
J: TRBJ1-2; V: TRBV7-2; D: NA; size: NA; CDR3: CASSRRLTGAEGGYTF; DNA: TGTGCCAGCAGCCGCCGTCTGACAGGCGCTGAGGGTGGCTACACCTTC
J: TRBJ2-1; V: TRBV30; D: NA; size: medium-sized; CDR3: CAWAYRGGSDEQFF; DNA: TGTGCCTGGGCCTACAGGGGAGGGTCCGATGAGCAGTTCTTC
J: TRBJ1-6; V: TRBV7-9; D: TRBD1; size: NA; CDR3: CASSQGGQGNSPLHF; DNA: TGTGCCAGCAGCCAGGGGGGACAGGGAAATTCACCCCTCCACTTT
J: TRBJ2-7; V: TRBV29-1; D: NA; size: few; CDR3: CSVEDRDYEQYF; DNA: TGCAGCGTTGAAGACAGAGACTACGAGCAGTACTTC
J: TRBJ2-3; V: TRBV11-3; D: NA; size: medium-sized; CDR3: CASSQGLRSTDTQYF; DNA: TGTGCCAGCAGCCAGGGACTTCGATCCACAGATACGCAGTATTTT
J: TRBJ1-6; V: TRBV12-3/TRBV12-4; D: TRBD1; size: medium-sized; CDR3: CASSATGDNSPLHF; DNA: TGTGCCAGCAGTGCGACAGGGGATAATTCACCCCTCCACTTT
J: TRBJ2-7; V: TRBV27; D: TRBD2; size: few; CDR3: CASSIGLADSPYEQYF; DNA: TGTGCCAGCAGCATTGGACTAGCGGACTCCCCCTACGAGCAGTACTTC
J: TRBJ1-2; V: TRBV11-3; D: NA; size: NA; CDR3: CASSSLAVNYGYTF; DNA: TGTGCCAGCAGCTCACTGGCAGTAAACTATGGCTACACCTTC
J: TRBJ2-7; V: TRBV7-2; D: TRBD2; size: NA; CDR3: CASSSGLAGAEQYF; DNA: TGTGCCAGCAGCTCCGGACTAGCGGGAGCCGAGCAGTACTTC
J: TRBJ1-1; V: TRBV18; D: TRBD1; size: NA; CDR3: CASSPILPAGTGGRSTEAFF; DNA: TGTGCCAGCTCACCCATCCTTCCAGCCGGGACAGGGGGTAGGAGCACTGAAGCTTTCTTT
J: TRBJ1-6; V: TRBV5-6; D: TRBD1; size: medium-sized; CDR3: CASSYDVTGDIVSPLHF; DNA: TGTGCCAGCAGCTATGATGTGACAGGGGATATTGTTTCACCCCTCCACTTT
J: TRBJ2-5; V: TRBV12-3/TRBV12-4; D: NA; size: NA; CDR3: CASSLRGAGETQYF; DNA: TGTGCCAGCAGTTTACGGGGCGCGGGCGAGACCCAGTACTTC
J: TRBJ2-1; V: TRBV10-3; D: NA; size: few; CDR3: CAIKSSDTYNEQFF; DNA: TGTGCCATCAAAAGTAGCGACACCTACAATGAGCAGTTCTTC
J: TRBJ1-6; V: TRBV28; D: NA; size: few; CDR3: CASRELRKGLHF; DNA: TGTGCCAGCCGTGAACTAAGGAAGGGCCTCCACTTT
J: TRBJ1-2; V: TRBV6-6; D: TRBD1; size: NA; CDR3: CASSTGTDYGYTF; DNA: TGTGCCAGCAGTACCGGGACAGACTATGGCTACACCTTC
J: TRBJ1-5; V: TRBV4-1; D: NA; size: NA; CDR3: CASSQEHLRQPQHF; DNA: TGCGCCAGCAGCCAAGAGCACCTCAGGCAGCCCCAGCATTTT
J: TRBJ2-7; V: TRBV6-2/TRBV6-3; D: NA; size: few; CDR3: CASSYLGLPSYEQYF; DNA: TGTGCCAGCAGTTATTTGGGGCTACCCTCCTACGAGCAGTACTTC
J: TRBJ2-3; V: TRBV7-9; D: TRBD1; size: few; CDR3: CASSLAQGDPSTDTQYF; DNA: TGTGCCAGCAGCTTAGCGCAGGGGGACCCAAGCACAGATACGCAGTATTTT
J: TRBJ1-1; V: TRBV12-3/TRBV12-4; D: NA; size: NA; CDR3: CASSLRRRGIRFVNTEAFF; DNA: TGTGCCAGCAGTTTGCGTCGCAGGGGTATAAGATTCGTGAACACTGAAGCTTTCTTT
J: TRBJ2-7; V: TRBV6-5; D: TRBD2; size: NA; CDR3: CASSYSTSGGYEQYF; DNA: TGTGCCAGCAGTTATTCGACTAGCGGGGGTTACGAGCAGTACTTC
J: TRBJ1-1; V: TRBV5-5; D: NA; size: NA; CDR3: CASSFGKGTEAFF; DNA: TGTGCCAGCAGCTTCGGGAAGGGGACTGAAGCTTTCTTT
J: TRBJ2-6; V: TRBV12-3/TRBV12-4; D: NA; size: few; CDR3: CASSLEVWAVWNSGANVLTF; DNA: TGTGCCAGCAGTTTAGAAGTCTGGGCGGTATGGAACTCTGGGGCCAACGTCCTGACTTTC
J: TRBJ1-3; V: TRBV19; D: NA; size: few; CDR3: CASTNRGIGNTIYF; DNA: TGTGCCAGTACCAACCGGGGTATTGGAAACACCATATATTTT
J: TRBJ2-1; V: TRBV7-6; D: NA; size: few; CDR3: CASSLTVESSYNEQFF; DNA: TGTGCCAGCAGCTTAACAGTCGAAAGCTCCTACAATGAGCAGTTCTTC
J: TRBJ1-1; V: TRBV19; D: NA; size: few; CDR3: CASSMAGWTEAFF; DNA: TGTGCCAGTAGTATGGCAGGGTGGACTGAAGCTTTCTTT
J: TRBJ2-5; V: TRBV19; D: NA; size: NA; CDR3: CARKDSQETQYF; DNA: TGTGCCAGAAAGGACAGTCAAGAGACCCAGTACTTC
J: TRBJ2-7; V: TRBV4-3; D: TRBD1; size: NA; CDR3: CASSQLWDRTYEQYF; DNA: TGCGCCAGCAGCCAGCTTTGGGACAGAACCTACGAGCAGTACTTC
J: TRBJ2-1; V: TRBV27; D: NA; size: few; CDR3: CASSWGERGPESYNEQFF; DNA: TGTGCCAGCAGTTGGGGCGAGAGGGGTCCGGAGTCCTACAATGAGCAGTTCTTC
J: TRBJ2-3; V: TRBV20-1; D: NA; size: NA; CDR3: CSARDFRRPDTQYF; DNA: TGCAGTGCTAGAGATTTTCGGAGACCAGATACGCAGTATTTT
J: TRBJ1-2; V: TRBV12-3/TRBV12-4; D: TRBD1; size: NA; CDR3: CASRLGQEYGYTF; DNA: TGTGCCAGCAGGTTAGGACAGGAGTATGGCTACACCTTC
J: TRBJ1-6; V: TRBV6-5; D: TRBD1; size: few; CDR3: CASSWGQPGSYNSPLHF; DNA: TGTGCCAGCAGCTGGGGACAGCCGGGCTCCTATAATTCACCCCTCCACTTT
J: TRBJ2-4; V: TRBV30; D: NA; size: few; CDR3: CAWSLRPRNIQYF; DNA: TGTGCCTGGAGTCTTCGTCCTAGGAACATTCAGTACTTC
J: TRBJ2-3; V: TRBV9; D: NA; size: NA; CDR3: CASSSLARTDTQYF; DNA: TGTGCCAGCAGCTCCCTAGCGCGCACAGATACGCAGTATTTT
J: TRBJ2-3; V: TRBV14; D: NA; size: once; CDR3: CASSHLTRRITDTQYF; DNA: TGTGCCAGCAGCCACCTAACCAGACGCATCACAGATACGCAGTATTTT
J: TRBJ2-5; V: TRBV12-3/TRBV12-4; D: NA; size: few; CDR3: CASSRTPTQYF; DNA: TGTGCCAGCAGTAGGACCCCGACCCAGTACTTC